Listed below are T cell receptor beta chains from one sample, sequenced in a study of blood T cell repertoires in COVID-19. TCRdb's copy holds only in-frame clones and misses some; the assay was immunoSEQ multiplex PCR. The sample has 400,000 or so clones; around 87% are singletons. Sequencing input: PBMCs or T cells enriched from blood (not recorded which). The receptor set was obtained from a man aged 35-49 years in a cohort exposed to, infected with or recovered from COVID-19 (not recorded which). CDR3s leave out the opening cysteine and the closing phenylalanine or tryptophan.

ASSSQGPWEKLF,TRBV27,TRBJ1-4,12
ASSATGGNEKLF,TRBV2,TRBJ1-4,12
ASSVTTGGNYEKLF,TRBV5-6,TRBJ1-4,14
ASSQGAGYTDTQY,TRBV3-1/TRBV3-2,TRBJ2-3,13
ASSLAGDSGLSEQY,TRBV7-6,TRBJ2-7,14
ASSYVTGGRETQY,TRBV6-5,TRBJ2-5,13
ASSESGLAASTDTQY,TRBV10-2,TRBJ2-3,15
ASSDRDRNQPQH,TRBV3-1/TRBV3-2,TRBJ1-5,12
ASSPGNPGVNTEAF,TRBV18,TRBJ1-1,14
ASSTSGRASRADTQY,TRBV27,TRBJ2-3,15
ASSGRSGDRGQAF,TRBV2,TRBJ1-1,13
ASITGDRRAEAF,TRBV28,TRBJ1-1,12
ASRELAGETQY,TRBV5-1,TRBJ2-5,11
ASSSDTNTEAF,TRBV11-2,TRBJ1-1,11
ASSRTGYSNQPQH,TRBV2,TRBJ1-5,13
ASSGTDTDTQY,TRBV6-4,TRBJ2-3,11
ATSASPGSYEQY,TRBV24-1,TRBJ2-7,12
ASRDRGLAGELF,TRBV19,TRBJ2-2,12
ASSLEGADTGELF,TRBV5-1,TRBJ2-2,13
ASSSTPAYEQY,TRBV25-1,TRBJ2-7,11
ASSGTGDGTDTQY,TRBV6-4,TRBJ2-3,13
ASSTTRQETQY,TRBV6-5,TRBJ2-5,11
ASSAMTGSYNEQF,TRBV11-2,TRBJ2-1,13
ASSFPPSTDTQY,TRBV28,TRBJ2-3,12